These 24 T cell receptor beta chains were all obtained from the same sample, sequenced in a study of blood T cell repertoires in COVID-19. Sequencing used immunoSEQ multiplex PCR; TCRdb keeps in-frame clones, though not all of them. Among about 50,000 clones, 85% to 90% were seen once, and the ten largest hold around 15%. The source material was peripheral blood. All receptors come from a man aged 70 or older with acute or convalescent COVID-19.

The chain uses TRBV3-1 (or the pseudogene TRBV3-2) and TRBJ2-3; D gene uncertain. Germline V gene sequence: CDR1 LGHDT, CDR2 YNNKEL (reference sequence). Trimming removed 4 bases at V and 1 base at J, with 6 bases between. The length of the CDR3 is 13 residues. This chain's CDR3 is CASSRSGTDTQYF. DNA of the CDR3: TGTGCCAGCAGCCGTTCGGGCACAGATACGCAGTATTTT.

This clone was detected only a few times. The chain recombines TRBV6-2 or TRBV6-3 with TRBJ1-6; possible D gene TRBD1, 6 bases. The ends were cut back, 4 bases at V and 0 bases at J, with 7 bases in the middle. Germline CDR1 and CDR2: MNHEY and SVGEGT. CDR3 length equals 15 residues. In DNA form, the CDR3 reads TGTGCCAGCAGTTGGGGGCGCTCCTATAATTCACCCCTCCACTTT. Translation: CASSWGRSYNSPLHF.

The V gene is TRBV18, the J gene TRBJ2-3; D remains unclear. The CDR3 is 14 residues long. Trimming shortened V by 3 bases and J by 0 bases, and 7 bases separated the two germline ends. Germline V gene sequence: CDR1 KGHSH, CDR2 LQKENI. CDR3 region: CASSPDTSTDTQYF. The CDR3 bases are TGTGCCAGCTCACCCGACACTAGCACAGATACGCAGTATTTT.

The V call is TRBV19, the J call TRBJ1-5; D remains unclear. The CDR3 consists of 15 residues. Trimming pared 4 bases from V and 7 bases from J, leaving 17 bases between. Germline V gene lookup returns CDR1 LNHDA and CDR2 SQIVND (reference sequence). The CDR3 reads CASSTDRLRGQPQHF. CDR3 sequence (DNA): TGTGCCAGTAGTACCGACCGGCTAAGAGGACAGCCCCAGCATTTT.

This clone has just one count. This chain links TRBV18 with TRBJ2-1; 7 bases are shared with TRBD1. V shed 6 bases and J 5 bases; nucleotides not matched to a gene: 10. CDR1 and CDR2 from the germline V gene are KGHSH and LQKENI. This CDR3 is 15 amino acids long. The DNA of the CDR3 is TGTGCCAGCTCCAGAGACAGGGTAGGACACAATGAGCAGTTCTTC. Translation: CASSRDRVGHNEQFF.

The genes are TRBV6-5 and TRBJ1-2; TRBD1 agrees at 9 bases. V was clipped by 5 bases and J by 2 bases; unmatched bases: 6. The CDR3 spans 15 residues. Germline CDR1 is MNHEY and CDR2 is SVGAGI. The CDR3 sequence: CASSLRTGENYGYTF. DNA of the CDR3: TGTGCCAGCAGTCTACGGACAGGGGAAAACTATGGCTACACCTTC.

V is TRBV5-5 and J is TRBJ2-1; D remains ambiguous. The germline gives CDR1 SGHKS, CDR2 YYEKEE (reference sequence). Trimming stripped 1 base from V and 1 base from J, with 9 bases between. This CDR3 is 15 amino acids long. In DNA form, the CDR3 reads TGTGCCAGCAGCTTGCTTACTGGTTCCTACAATGAGCAGTTCTTC. It yields the protein CASSLLTGSYNEQFF.

V and J are TRBV9 and TRBJ1-6; weak D call: TRBD1 (6 bases). Germline values: CDR1 SGDLS, CDR2 YYNGEE. This CDR3 region has 14 residues. Trimming stripped 4 bases from V and 7 bases from J, with 12 bases between. CDR3 protein: CASSRGQSNSPLHF. CDR3 nucleotides: TGTGCCAGCAGCAGAGGACAGTCAAATTCACCCCTCCACTTT. The full variable domain, rest sourced from reference TRBV9 and TRBJ1-6, is DSGVTQTPKHLITATGQRVTLRCSPRSGDLSVYWYQQSLDQGLQFLIQYYNGEERAKGNILERFSAQQFPDLHSELNLSSLELGDSALYFCASSRGQSNSPLHFGNGTRLTVT.

The gene calls are TRBV5-4 and TRBJ1-2; TRBD1 matches 10 bases. Germline V gene lookup returns CDR1 SGHNT and CDR2 YYREEE (reference sequence). The ends lost 4 bases at V and 6 bases at J; junction bases unmatched: 0. This CDR3 is 12 amino acids long. CDR3 sequence (DNA): TGTGCCAGCAGCGGACAGGGGGATGGCTACACCTTC. As protein: CASSGQGDGYTF.

The V gene is TRBV5-1, the J gene TRBJ1-2; TRBD1 might be the D (6 bases). Trimming took 0 bases from V and 0 from J, leaving 9 bases between them. CDR1 SGHRS and CDR2 YFSETQ come from the germline V gene. The CDR3 is 15 amino acids. The CDR3 DNA reads TGCGCCAGCAGCTTGGGTGGACAGTCTAACTATGGCTACACCTTC. Translated, it gives CASSLGGQSNYGYTF.

The chain is built from TRBV6-5 and TRBJ2-7, with D possibly TRBD2 on 6 matching bases. This CDR3 contains 13 residues. The ends were cut back, 6 bases at V and 1 base at J, with 10 bases in the middle. Germline CDR1 is MNHEY and CDR2 is SVGAGI. CDR3 protein: CASRLRESYEQYV. CDR3 DNA sequence: TGTGCCAGCAGACTTCGGGAGTCCTACGAGCAGTACGTC.

V usage is TRBV29-1 and J usage is TRBJ2-5, with D perhaps matching TRBD1 (5 bases). Germline loops: CDR1 SQVTM, CDR2 ANQGSEA. The CDR3 extends over 13 amino acids. Trimming took off 4 bases at V and 1 base at J, with 10 bases between the two ends. DNA for the CDR3: TGCAGCGTTGCCAGGGCCTTCCAAGAGACCCAGTACTTC. It specifies CSVARAFQETQYF.

The chain employs TRBV6-4 and TRBJ2-1; 9 bases line up with TRBD2. The ends lost 4 bases at V and 8 bases at J; junction bases unmatched: 9. This CDR3 spans 15 amino acids. Germline values: CDR1 MRHNA, CDR2 SNTAGT. The CDR3 protein is CASSVGSGGSHEQFF. The CDR3 DNA reads TGTGCCAGCAGTGTGGGGAGCGGGGGGTCCCATGAGCAGTTCTTC.

The gene calls are TRBV11-2 and TRBJ1-5, with 7 bases fitting TRBD1. Trimming took 5 bases from V and 6 from J; bases not matched to a gene: 4. Germline assignment: CDR1 SGHAT and CDR2 FQNNGV. CDR3 length: 13 amino acids. The CDR3 loop reads CASSRQGGQPQHF. The CDR3 coding sequence is TGTGCCAGCAGCCGACAGGGCGGTCAGCCCCAGCATTTT.

In this sample, this clone turned up once. V and J are TRBV24-1 and TRBJ2-1, with D perhaps matching TRBD1 (5 bases). The V and J ends lost 0 bases and 0 bases respectively, with 8 bases between them. CDR3 size: 16 residues. Germline loops: CDR1 KGHDR, CDR2 SFDVKD. DNA of the CDR3: TGTGCCACCAGTGATTTGGGGGCCCGCTCCTACAATGAGCAGTTCTTC. It encodes CATSDLGARSYNEQFF.

The chain recombines TRBV24-1 with TRBJ1-5; the match to TRBD1 covers 8 bases. Germline values: CDR1 KGHDR, CDR2 SFDVKD. V trimming: 6 bases; J trimming: 6 bases; junction bases outside the gene matches: 3. The CDR3 runs to 13 residues. In nucleotides, the CDR3 is TGTGCCACCAGTAGGACAGGGACTCAGCCCCAGCATTTT. Translation gives CATSRTGTQPQHF.

The chain carries TRBV9 and TRBJ1-2; 9 nucleotides agree with TRBD1. This CDR3 contains 16 residues. Germline V lookup: CDR1 SGDLS, CDR2 YYNGEE. V trimming: 3 bases; J trimming: 1 base; junction bases outside the gene matches: 7. For the CDR3, the DNA is TGTGCCAGCAGCGGAGGGACAGGGATTGTTAACTATGGCTACACCTTC. It is translated as CASSGGTGIVNYGYTF.

By share of the sample, this clone is medium-sized. The rearrangement joins TRBV5-1 to TRBJ1-1; D is unresolved. CDR1 is SGHRS and CDR2 is YFSETQ in the germline V gene. V was cut by 6 bases and J by 5 bases, with 17 bases left in between. This CDR3 comprises 14 residues. The CDR3 DNA sequence: TGCGCCAGCACCACCTTCACGGCGGGGACTGAAGCTTTCTTT. It specifies CASTTFTAGTEAFF.

This clone was picked up a small number of times. The rearrangement links TRBV2 to TRBJ1-1, with a tentative D call TRBD1 (6 bases). Trimming shortened V by 8 bases and J by 0 bases, and 13 bases separated the two germline ends. This CDR3 has 14 residues. CDR1 and CDR2 from the germline V gene are SNHLY and FYNNEI. The CDR3 DNA reads as TGTGCCAGCCGAACCAGGGGCATGAACACTGAAGCTTTCTTT. Translating it yields CASRTRGMNTEAFF.

V usage is TRBV11-2 and J usage is TRBJ2-1; TRBD1 matches 8 bases. Per the germline V gene, CDR1 is SGHAT and CDR2 is FQNNGV. CDR3 length: 15 residues. V lost 7 bases and J lost 3; bases outside the gene matches: 8. CDR3 DNA sequence: TGTGCCAGCAACTATGACAGGGGCTTCTACAATGAGCAGTTCTTC. It codes for CASNYDRGFYNEQFF.

This clone came up once. The chain is built from TRBV7-9 and TRBJ1-3; 9 positions match TRBD1. Germline CDR1 SEHNR, CDR2 FQNEAQ (reference sequence). The CDR3 spans 16 residues. With 5 bases clipped from V and 0 bases from J, the junction kept 5 bases outside the gene matches. The DNA for the CDR3 is TGTGCCAGCAGCACCAGGACAGGGGCCTCTGGAAACACCATATATTTT. It yields the protein CASSTRTGASGNTIYF. Using reference TRBV7-9 and TRBJ1-3 for the parts outside the CDR3, the full variable domain is DTGVSQNPRHKITKRGQNVTFRCDPISEHNRLYWYRQTLGQGPEFLTYFQNEAQLEKSRLLSDRFSAERPKGSFSTLEIQRTEQGDSAMYLCASSTRTGASGNTIYFGEGSWLTVV.

The V and J genes are TRBV19 and TRBJ2-5, with D tentatively TRBD1 (5 bases). The germline V and J ends were trimmed by 1 base and 9 bases, with 18 bases remaining between them. Looked up from germline, CDR1 is LNHDA and CDR2 is SQIVND (reference sequence). This CDR3 region has 15 residues. Here the CDR3 DNA reads TGTGCCAGTAGTATAGGGCCCCAGGGCCCTAGGGCCCAGTACTTC. It encodes CASSIGPQGPRAQYF.

This sequence joins TRBV11-3 and TRBJ2-2, with D unresolved. Germline CDR1 is SGHNT and CDR2 is YENEEA. The length of the CDR3 is 14 residues. V lost 3 bases and J lost 8, with 13 bases in between. CDR3 nucleotides: TGTGCCAGCAGCTTCGGTTTTAAACCTGGGGAGCTGTTTTTT. It is translated as CASSFGFKPGELFF.

The chain joins TRBV2 to TRBJ1-6, with 7 bases that match TRBD1. The length of the CDR3 is 16 residues. Germline CDR1 and CDR2: SNHLY and FYNNEI. V was pared by 6 bases and J by 2 bases, with 7 bases of the junction left unmatched. CDR3 protein: CASRKTGVAYNSPLHF. The CDR3 bases are TGTGCCAGCAGGAAAACAGGGGTGGCCTATAATTCACCCCTCCACTTT.